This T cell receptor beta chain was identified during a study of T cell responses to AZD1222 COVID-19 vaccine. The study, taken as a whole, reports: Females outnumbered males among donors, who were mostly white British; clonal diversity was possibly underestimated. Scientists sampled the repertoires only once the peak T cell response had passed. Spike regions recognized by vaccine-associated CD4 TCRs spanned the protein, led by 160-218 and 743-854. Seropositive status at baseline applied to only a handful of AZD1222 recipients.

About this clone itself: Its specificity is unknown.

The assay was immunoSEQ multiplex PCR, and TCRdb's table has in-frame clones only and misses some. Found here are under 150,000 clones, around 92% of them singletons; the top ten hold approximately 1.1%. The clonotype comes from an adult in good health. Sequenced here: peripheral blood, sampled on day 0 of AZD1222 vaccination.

The CDR3: CASSYGSLYGYTF. The CDR3 nucleotides are TGTGCCAGCAGTTACGGCAGCCTCTATGGCTACACCTTC. The V and J genes are TRBV6-6 and TRBJ1-2; D is unresolved. The CDR3 is made up of 13 amino acids. Deletions cut 2 bases from V and 4 bases from J, with 8 bases between. Germline V CDR1 and CDR2: MNHNY, SVGAGI (reference sequence).